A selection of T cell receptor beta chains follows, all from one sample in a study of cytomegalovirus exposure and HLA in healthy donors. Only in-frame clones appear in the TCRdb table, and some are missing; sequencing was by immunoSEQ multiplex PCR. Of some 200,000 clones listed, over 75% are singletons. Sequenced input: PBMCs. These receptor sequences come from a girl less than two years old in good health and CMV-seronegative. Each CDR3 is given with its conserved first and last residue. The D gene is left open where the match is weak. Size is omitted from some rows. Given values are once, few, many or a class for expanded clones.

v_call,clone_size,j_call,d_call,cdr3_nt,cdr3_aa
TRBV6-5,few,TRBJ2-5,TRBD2,TGTGCCAGCAGTTACTCTGGCGGGGGGGCTTGGGAGACCCAGTACTTC,CASSYSGGGAWETQYF
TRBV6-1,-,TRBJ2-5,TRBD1,TGTGCCAGCAGTGAAACCTACACAGGGGGGGAGACCCAGTACTTC,CASSETYTGGETQYF
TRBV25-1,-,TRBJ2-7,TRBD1,TGTGCCAGCAGTCGACACAGGGGGCGGGAGCAGTACTTC,CASSRHRGREQYF
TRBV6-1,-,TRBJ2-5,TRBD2,TGTGCCAGTATACTAGCGGGAGTTGGAGAGACCCAGTACTTC,CASILAGVGETQYF
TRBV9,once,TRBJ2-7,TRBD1,TGTGCCAGCAGCGTACAGGGACAGAGCTACGAGCAGTACTTC,CASSVQGQSYEQYF
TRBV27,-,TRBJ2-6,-,TGTGCCAGCAGTTTATGGGCGGGGTCTGGGGCCAACGTCCTGACTTTC,CASSLWAGSGANVLTF
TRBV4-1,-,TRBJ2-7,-,TGCGCCAGCAGCCACTCGGGCGAGCAGTACTTC,CASSHSGEQYF
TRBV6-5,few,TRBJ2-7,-,TGTGCCAGCAGTTCTGAGTACGAGCAGTACTTC,CASSSEYEQYF
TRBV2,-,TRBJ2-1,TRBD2,TGTGCCAGCAGTCCCACCTGGCTAGCGGACACAGGGCAGTTCTTC,CASSPTWLADTGQFF
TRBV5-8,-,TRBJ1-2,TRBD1,TGTGCCAGCAGTGATACAGGGGAGTCGTACTATGGCTACACCTTC,CASSDTGESYYGYTF
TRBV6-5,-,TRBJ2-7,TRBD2,TGTGCCAGCAGTTACTCGAGTAGCGGGGGCTACGAGCAGTACTTC,CASSYSSSGGYEQYF
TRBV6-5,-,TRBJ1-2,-,TGTGCCAGCAGTTACCCAGGGTACTATGGCTACACCTTC,CASSYPGYYGYTF
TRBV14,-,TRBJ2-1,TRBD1,TGTGCCAGCAGCCAAGAAGGCGACAGGGATTACAATGAGCAGTTCTTC,CASSQEGDRDYNEQFF
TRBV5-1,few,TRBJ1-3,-,TGCGCCAGCAGCTCGGGGAGCTCTGGAAACACCATATATTTT,CASSSGSSGNTIYF
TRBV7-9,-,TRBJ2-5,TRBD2,TGTGCCAGCAGCTTAGGAAGCGGGACGGAGACCCAGTACTTC,CASSLGSGTETQYF
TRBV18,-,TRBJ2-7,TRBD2,TGTGCCAGCTCACCCCGACTAGCGGGAACCTACGAGCAGTACTTC,CASSPRLAGTYEQYF
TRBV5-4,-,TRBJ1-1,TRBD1,TGTGCCAGCAGCTTGCCAGGGGGCCTGAACACTGAAGCTTTCTTT,CASSLPGGLNTEAFF
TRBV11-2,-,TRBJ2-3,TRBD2,TGTGCCAGCAGCTTATGGACTAGCGGGAGCCCAGATACGCAGTATTTT,CASSLWTSGSPDTQYF
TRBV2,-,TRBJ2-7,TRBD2,TGTGCCAGCAGGGATAGCGGGGCCTACGAGCAGTACTTC,CASRDSGAYEQYF
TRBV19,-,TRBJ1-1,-,TGTGCCAGTATCCGAGGGGGGGATCGAGCTTTCTTT,CASIRGGDRAFF
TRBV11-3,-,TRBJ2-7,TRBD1,TGTGCCAGCAGCCACCGGGACAGGGTCAACGAGCAGTACTTC,CASSHRDRVNEQYF
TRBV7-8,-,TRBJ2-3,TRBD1,TGTGCCAGCAGCTTAGGCCAGGGGGTTGGTTCCGCAGATACGCAGTATTTT,CASSLGQGVGSADTQYF
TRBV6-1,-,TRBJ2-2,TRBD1,TGTGCCAGCTTTTACAGGGGTGGCTGGGCCGGGGAGCTGTTTTTT,CASFYRGGWAGELFF
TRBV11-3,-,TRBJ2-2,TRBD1,TGTGCCAGCAGCCTAGGGACAGGGGGCACCACCGGGGAGCTGTTTTTT,CASSLGTGGTTGELFF
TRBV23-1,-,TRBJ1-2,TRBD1,TGCGCCAGCAGTCAGGGACAGGGGGTCTATGGCTACACCTTC,CASSQGQGVYGYTF
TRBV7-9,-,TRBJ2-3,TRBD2,TGTGCCAGCAGCTTACGGGGGGGCGAGCAGTATTTT,CASSLRGGEQYF
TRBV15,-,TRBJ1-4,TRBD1,TGTGCCACCAGCAGGGATCGTACAGGGGACAAAAATGAAAAACTGTTTTTT,CATSRDRTGDKNEKLFF
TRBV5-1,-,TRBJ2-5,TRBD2,TGCGCCAGCAGCTCGGAGGGACTACCTAGACAAGAGACCCAGTACTTC,CASSSEGLPRQETQYF
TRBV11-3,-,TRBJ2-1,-,TGTGCCAGCAGCGATAGGCAAGACCGGGGGAATGAGCAGTTCTTC,CASSDRQDRGNEQFF